These T cell receptor beta chains were read from a single sample in a study of cytomegalovirus exposure and HLA in healthy donors. Sequencing used immunoSEQ multiplex PCR; TCRdb keeps in-frame clones, though not all of them. The sample has roughly 34,000 clones, approximately 67% seen once; the top ten hold around 10%. Material for sequencing was PBMCs. These receptors originate from a man between 35 and 55 years old in good health and CMV-seropositive. The CDR3 runs from the conserved cysteine through the conserved F or W. The D gene is left open where the match is weak. Clone size is given for some rows only: seen once, a few or many times, or a class if the clone is expanded.

clone_size j_call d_call v_call cdr3_aa cdr3_nt
- TRBJ2-3 - TRBV5-1 CASSLGGAVTDTQYF TGCGCCAGCAGCTTGGGTGGGGCAGTCACAGATACGCAGTATTTT
- TRBJ2-1 TRBD2 TRBV5-4 CASSLGRGVYNEQFF TGTGCCAGCAGCTTGGGGCGGGGGGTTTACAATGAGCAGTTCTTC
- TRBJ2-2 - TRBV28 CASSLVSYQTRPGELFF TGTGCCAGCAGTTTAGTCAGTTACCAGACAAGGCCCGGGGAGCTGTTTTTT
once TRBJ2-7 TRBD2 TRBV7-8 CASSLGASGGASEQYF TGTGCCAGCAGCTTAGGAGCTAGCGGGGGGGCGAGTGAGCAGTACTTC
- TRBJ2-7 - TRBV14 CASSQEVSGPHYEQYF TGTGCCAGCAGCCAAGAAGTATCAGGGCCGCACTACGAGCAGTACTTC
- TRBJ2-7 - TRBV5-1 CASSKEEMRAYEQYF TGCGCCAGCAGCAAAGAGGAAATGCGGGCCTACGAGCAGTACTTC
few TRBJ2-7 TRBD2 TRBV7-9 CASSHSTSGIYEQYF TGTGCCAGCAGCCACTCGACGAGCGGGATTTACGAGCAGTACTTC
- TRBJ1-1 - TRBV7-8 CASSSRRQATEAFF TGTGCCAGCAGCTCACGCCGACAGGCCACTGAAGCTTTCTTT
- TRBJ1-2 - TRBV5-1 CASSLARSRGDYGYTF TGCGCCAGCAGCTTGGCCAGATCCAGGGGAGACTATGGCTACACCTTC
once TRBJ2-7 TRBD2 TRBV6-5 CASSYDSGEYEQYF TGTGCCAGCAGTTACGATAGCGGGGAATACGAGCAGTACTTC
- TRBJ2-5 TRBD2 TRBV5-4 CASSLTGGKQETQYF TGTGCCAGCAGCTTAACGGGGGGGAAACAAGAGACCCAGTACTTC
- TRBJ2-3 TRBD1 TRBV12-5 CASGATGATDTQYF TGTGCTAGTGGTGCAACAGGGGCCACAGATACGCAGTATTTT
few TRBJ2-1 - TRBV10-1 CASSPLPSLYGSYNEQFF TGCGCCAGCAGTCCACTCCCGAGCCTGTACGGCTCCTACAATGAGCAGTTCTTC